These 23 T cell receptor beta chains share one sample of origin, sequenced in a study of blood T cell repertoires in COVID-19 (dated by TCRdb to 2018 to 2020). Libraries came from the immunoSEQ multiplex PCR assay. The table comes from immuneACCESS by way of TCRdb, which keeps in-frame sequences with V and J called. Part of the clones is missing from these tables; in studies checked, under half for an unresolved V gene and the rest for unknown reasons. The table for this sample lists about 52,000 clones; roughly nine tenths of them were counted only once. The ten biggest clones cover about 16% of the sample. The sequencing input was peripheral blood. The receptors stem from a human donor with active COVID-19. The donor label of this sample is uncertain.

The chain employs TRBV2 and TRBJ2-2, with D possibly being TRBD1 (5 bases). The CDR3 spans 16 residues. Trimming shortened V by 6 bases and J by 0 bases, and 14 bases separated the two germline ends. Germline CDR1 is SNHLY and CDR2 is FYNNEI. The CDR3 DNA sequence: TGTGCCAGCAGGTCAGGGATAGGCTCGAACACCGGGGAGCTGTTTTTT. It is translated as CASRSGIGSNTGELFF.

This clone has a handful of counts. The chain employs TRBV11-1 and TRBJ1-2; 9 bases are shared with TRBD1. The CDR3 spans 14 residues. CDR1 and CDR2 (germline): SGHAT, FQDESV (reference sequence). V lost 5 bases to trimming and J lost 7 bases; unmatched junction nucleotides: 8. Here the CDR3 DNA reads TGTGCCAGCAGCCCACAGGGGGCCCTGCGTGGCTACACCTTC. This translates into CASSPQGALRGYTF.

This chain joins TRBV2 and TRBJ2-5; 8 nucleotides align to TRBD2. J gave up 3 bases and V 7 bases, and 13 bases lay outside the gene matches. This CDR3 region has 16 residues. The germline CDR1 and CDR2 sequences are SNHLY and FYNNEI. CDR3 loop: CASKRWLQGLEETQYF. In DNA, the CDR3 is TGTGCCAGCAAACGATGGTTACAGGGACTAGAAGAGACCCAGTACTTC.

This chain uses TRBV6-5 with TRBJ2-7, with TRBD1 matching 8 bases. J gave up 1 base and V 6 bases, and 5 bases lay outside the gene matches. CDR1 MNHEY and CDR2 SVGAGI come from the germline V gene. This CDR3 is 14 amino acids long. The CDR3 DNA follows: TGTGCCAGCAGGGGGACAGGCAAGTCCTACGAGCAGTACTTC. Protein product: CASRGTGKSYEQYF.

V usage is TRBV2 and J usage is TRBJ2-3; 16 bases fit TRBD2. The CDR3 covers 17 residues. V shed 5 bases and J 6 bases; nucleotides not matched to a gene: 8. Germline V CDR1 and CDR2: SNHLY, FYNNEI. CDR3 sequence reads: CASSRVGTSGGADTQYF. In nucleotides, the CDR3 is TGTGCCAGCAGTCGTGTGGGGACTAGCGGGGGGGCTGATACGCAGTATTTT. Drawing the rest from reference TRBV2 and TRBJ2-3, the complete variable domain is EPEVTQTPSHQVTQMGQEVILRCVPISNHLYFYWYRQILGQKVEFLVSFYNNEISEKSEIFDDQFSVERPDGSNFTLKIRSTKLEDSAMYFCASSRVGTSGGADTQYFGPGTRLTVL.

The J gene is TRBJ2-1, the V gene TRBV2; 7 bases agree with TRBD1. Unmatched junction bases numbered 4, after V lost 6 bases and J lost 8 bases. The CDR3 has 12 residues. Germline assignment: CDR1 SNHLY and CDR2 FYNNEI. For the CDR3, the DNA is TGTGCCAGCAGCGATGACAGGGATGAGCAGTTCTTC. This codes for CASSDDRDEQFF.

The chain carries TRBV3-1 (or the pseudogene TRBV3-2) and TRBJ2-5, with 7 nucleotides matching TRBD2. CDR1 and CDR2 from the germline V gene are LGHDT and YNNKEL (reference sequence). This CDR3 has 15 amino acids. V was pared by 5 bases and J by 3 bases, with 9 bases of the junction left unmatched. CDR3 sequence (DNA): TGTGCCAGCAGCAAACCCTGGGGGGGGGAAGAGACCCAGTACTTC. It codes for CASSKPWGGEETQYF.

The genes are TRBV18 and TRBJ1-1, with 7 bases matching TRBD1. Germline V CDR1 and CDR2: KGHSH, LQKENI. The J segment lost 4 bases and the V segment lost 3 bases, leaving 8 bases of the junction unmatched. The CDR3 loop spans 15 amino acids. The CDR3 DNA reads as TGTGCCAGCTCACCGGGACAGTCGGGGAGCACTGAAGCTTTCTTT. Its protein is CASSPGQSGSTEAFF.

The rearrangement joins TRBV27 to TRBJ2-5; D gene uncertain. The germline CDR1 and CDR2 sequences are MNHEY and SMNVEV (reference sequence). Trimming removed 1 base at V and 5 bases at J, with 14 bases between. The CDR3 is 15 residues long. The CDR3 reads CASSLYLNLRETQYF. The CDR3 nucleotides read TGTGCCAGCAGTTTATATCTCAACTTACGGGAGACCCAGTACTTC.

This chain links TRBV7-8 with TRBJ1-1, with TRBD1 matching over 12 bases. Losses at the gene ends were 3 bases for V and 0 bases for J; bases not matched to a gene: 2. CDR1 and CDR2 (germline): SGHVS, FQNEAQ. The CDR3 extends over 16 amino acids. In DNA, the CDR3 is TGTGCCAGCAGCTTGGGACAGGGGGCGGTGAACACTGAAGCTTTCTTT. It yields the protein CASSLGQGAVNTEAFF. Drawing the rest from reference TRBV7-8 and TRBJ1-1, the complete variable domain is GAGVSQSPRYKVAKRGQDVALRCDPISGHVSLFWYQQALGQGPEFLTYFQNEAQLDKSGLPSDRFFAERPEGSVSTLKIQRTQQEDSAVYLCASSLGQGAVNTEAFFGQGTRLTVV.

The CDR3 nucleotides are TGTGCCAGCAGCCTAAGGGACAAGGCCGGGGAGCTGTTTTTT. Protein: CASSLRDKAGELFF. V gene TRBV6-5 combines with J gene TRBJ2-2; D possibly corresponds to TRBD1 (6 bases). The CDR3 is 14 amino acids. Germline V gene sequence: CDR1 MNHEY, CDR2 SVGAGI. Trimming shortened V by 6 bases and J by 6 bases, and 14 bases separated the two germline ends.

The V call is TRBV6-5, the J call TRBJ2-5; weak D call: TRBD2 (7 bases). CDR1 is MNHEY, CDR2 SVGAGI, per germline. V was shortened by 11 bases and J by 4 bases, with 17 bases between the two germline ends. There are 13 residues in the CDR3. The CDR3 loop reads CASRGGAGETQYF. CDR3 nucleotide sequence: TGTGCCTCTCGTGGGGGGGCGGGAGAGACCCAGTACTTC.

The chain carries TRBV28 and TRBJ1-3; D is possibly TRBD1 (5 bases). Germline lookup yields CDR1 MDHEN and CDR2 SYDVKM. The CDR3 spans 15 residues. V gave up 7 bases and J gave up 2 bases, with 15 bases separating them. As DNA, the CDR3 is TGTGCCAGCACCCCTGCGCCGGGGGCTGGAAACACCATATATTTT. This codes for CASTPAPGAGNTIYF.

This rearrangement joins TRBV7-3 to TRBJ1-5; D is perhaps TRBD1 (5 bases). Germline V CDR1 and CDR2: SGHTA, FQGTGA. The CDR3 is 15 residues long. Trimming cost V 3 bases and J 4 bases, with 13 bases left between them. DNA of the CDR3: TGTGCCAGCAGCTTGCAGGGTGGTTTTAATCAGCCCCAGCATTTT. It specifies CASSLQGGFNQPQHF.

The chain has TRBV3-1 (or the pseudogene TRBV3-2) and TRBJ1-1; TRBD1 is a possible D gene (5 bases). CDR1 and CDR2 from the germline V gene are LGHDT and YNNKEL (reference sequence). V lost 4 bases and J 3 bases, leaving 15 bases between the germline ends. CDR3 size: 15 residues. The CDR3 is CASSPRGGRDTEAFF. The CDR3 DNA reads TGTGCCAGCAGCCCGCGCGGGGGAAGGGACACTGAAGCTTTCTTT.

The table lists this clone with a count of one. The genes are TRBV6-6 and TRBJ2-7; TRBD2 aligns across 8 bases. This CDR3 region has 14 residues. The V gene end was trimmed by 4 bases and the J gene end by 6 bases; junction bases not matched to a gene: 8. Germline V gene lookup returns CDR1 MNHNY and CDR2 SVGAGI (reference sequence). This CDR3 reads CASSFGTRSREQYF. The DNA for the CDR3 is TGTGCCAGCAGTTTTGGGACTAGGTCTCGCGAGCAGTACTTC.

The CDR3: CASSSTVSYEQYF. In nucleotides, the CDR3 is TGTGCCAGCAGCTCGACAGTCTCCTACGAGCAGTACTTC. The chain couples TRBV7-9 to TRBJ2-7, with TRBD1 as a possible D gene (5 bases). The germline gives CDR1 SEHNR, CDR2 FQNEAQ (reference sequence). The CDR3 totals 13 residues. Deletions cut 4 bases from V and 0 bases from J, with 7 bases between.

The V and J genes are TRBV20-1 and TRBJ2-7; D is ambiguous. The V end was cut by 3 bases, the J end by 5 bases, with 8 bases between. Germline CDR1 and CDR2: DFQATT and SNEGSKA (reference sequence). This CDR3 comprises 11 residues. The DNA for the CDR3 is TGCAGTGCTAGTGATACTAACGAGCAGTACTTC. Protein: CSASDTNEQYF.

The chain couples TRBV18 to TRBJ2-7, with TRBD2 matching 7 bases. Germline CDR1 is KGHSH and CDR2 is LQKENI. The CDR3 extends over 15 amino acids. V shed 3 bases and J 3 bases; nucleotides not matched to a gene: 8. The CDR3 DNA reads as TGTGCCAGCTCACCCCCTGCGGCTAGCGGCTACGAGCAGTACTTC. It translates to CASSPPAASGYEQYF.

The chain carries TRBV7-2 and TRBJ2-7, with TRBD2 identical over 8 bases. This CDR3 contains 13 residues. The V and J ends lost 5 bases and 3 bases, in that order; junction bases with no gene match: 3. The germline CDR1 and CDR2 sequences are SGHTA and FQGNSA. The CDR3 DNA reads TGTGCCAGCAGCCCCGGGGGGGTCTACGAGCAGTACTTC. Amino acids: CASSPGGVYEQYF.

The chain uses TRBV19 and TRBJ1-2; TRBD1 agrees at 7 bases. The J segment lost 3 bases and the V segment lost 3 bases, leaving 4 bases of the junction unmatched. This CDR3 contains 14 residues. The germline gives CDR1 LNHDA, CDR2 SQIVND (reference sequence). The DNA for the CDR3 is TGTGCCAGTAGTATCCCCGGGACAGACTATGGCTACACCTTC. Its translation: CASSIPGTDYGYTF. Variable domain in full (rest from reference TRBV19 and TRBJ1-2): DGGITQSPKYLFRKEGQNVTLSCEQNLNHDAMYWYRQDPGQGLRLIYYSQIVNDFQKGDIAEGYSVSREKKESFPLTVTSAQKNPTAFYLCASSIPGTDYGYTFGSGTRLTVV.

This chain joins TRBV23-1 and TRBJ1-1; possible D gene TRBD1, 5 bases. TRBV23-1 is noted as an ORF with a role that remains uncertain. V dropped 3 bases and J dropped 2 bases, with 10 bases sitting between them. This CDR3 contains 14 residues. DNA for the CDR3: TGCGCCAGCAGTCAGGGGCCGAAAAACACTGAAGCTTTCTTT. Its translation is CASSQGPKNTEAFF.

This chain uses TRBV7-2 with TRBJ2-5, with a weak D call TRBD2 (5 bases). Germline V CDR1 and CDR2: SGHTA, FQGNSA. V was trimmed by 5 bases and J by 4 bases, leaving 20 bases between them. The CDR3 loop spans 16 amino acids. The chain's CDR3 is CASSPGVRSSRETQYF. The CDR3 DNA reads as TGTGCCAGCAGCCCCGGGGTGAGGTCGTCGCGAGAGACCCAGTACTTC. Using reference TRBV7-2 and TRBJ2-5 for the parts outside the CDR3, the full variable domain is GAGVSQSPSNKVTEKGKDVELRCDPISGHTALYWYRQSLGQGLEFLIYFQGNSAPDKSGLPSDRFSAERTGGSVSTLTIQRTQQEDSAVYLCASSPGVRSSRETQYFGPGTRLLVL.